This passage covers 25 T cell receptor beta chains from one sample sequenced in a study of control samples from healthy donors and cancer patients. Sequencing used immunoSEQ multiplex PCR; TCRdb keeps in-frame clones, though not all of them. The table includes some 110,000 clones, nearly 95% detected once. The sequencing input was blood. The receptors were gathered from a man in his thirties or forties in good health.

The V and J genes are TRBV5-5 and TRBJ2-1, with unresolved D. V lost 0 bases to trimming and J lost 12 bases, with 16 bases between them. CDR3 size: 14 residues. Germline V gives CDR1 SGHKS, CDR2 YYEKEE (reference sequence). The CDR3 sequence: CASSLGLSMPGQFF. The CDR3 DNA reads TGTGCCAGCAGCTTGGGGCTCTCGATGCCAGGGCAGTTCTTC. The entire variable domain, with the rest obtained from reference TRBV5-5 and TRBJ2-1, is as follows: DAGVTQSPTHLIKTRGQQVTLRCSPISGHKSVSWYQQVLGQGPQFIFQYYEKEERGRGNFPDRFSARQFPNYSSELNVNALLLGDSALYLCASSLGLSMPGQFFGPGTRLTVL.

The V gene is TRBV7-9, the J gene TRBJ2-1; D possibly matches TRBD1 or TRBD2 (5 bases each). The germline V gene has CDR1 SEHNR and CDR2 FQNEAQ (reference sequence). This CDR3 comprises 14 residues. Trimming cost V 5 bases and J 7 bases, with 15 bases left between them. CDR3 coding DNA: TGTGCCAGCAGCGTCCTTGGGGCGGGTAATGAGCAGTTCTTC. Translated, it gives CASSVLGAGNEQFF. The full variable domain, in which reference TRBV7-9 and TRBJ2-1 provide the parts outside the CDR3, is DTGVSQNPRHKITKRGQNVTFRCDPISEHNRLYWYRQTLGQGPEFLTYFQNEAQLEKSRLLSDRFSAERPKGSFSTLEIQRTEQGDSAMYLCASSVLGAGNEQFFGPGTRLTVL.

The V and J genes are TRBV6-4 and TRBJ1-6; D is perhaps TRBD1 (5 bases). CDR1 MRHNA and CDR2 SNTAGT come from the germline V gene. There are 14 residues in the CDR3. Trimming took off 6 bases at V and 6 bases at J, with 12 bases between the two ends. CDR3 protein: CASSGGGGNSPLHF. As DNA, the CDR3 is TGTGCCAGCAGCGGGGGGGGTGGTAATTCACCCCTCCACTTT.

This chain uses TRBV5-1 with TRBJ2-3; TRBD2 matches at 13 bases. J lost 5 bases, V lost 6 bases, and 3 bases had no gene match. The CDR3 covers 14 residues. Germline V gene data show CDR1 as SGHRS and CDR2 as YFSETQ. This CDR3 reads CASTGLAGRDTQYF. As DNA, the CDR3 is TGCGCCAGCACGGGACTAGCGGGACGAGATACGCAGTATTTT. Full variable domain (rest looked up from reference TRBV5-1 and TRBJ2-3): KAGVTQTPRYLIKTRGQQVTLSCSPISGHRSVSWYQQTPGQGLQFLFEYFSETQRNKGNFPGRFSGRQFSNSRSEMNVSTLELGDSALYLCASTGLAGRDTQYFGPGTRLTVL.

This clone was recorded once. An end of the junction does not agree with germline; a read error may underlie this. This CDR3 is CASSHTSVILESQYF. Here the CDR3 DNA reads TGTGCCAGCAGTCATACTAGCGTCATTCTCGAGAGCCAGTACTTC. The V gene is TRBV3-1 (or the pseudogene TRBV3-2), the J gene TRBJ2-5, with 7 bases lining up with TRBD2. The CDR3 has 15 residues. Per germline, CDR1 LGHDT and CDR2 YNNKEL (reference sequence).

CDR3 residues: CASRFTSGGATDTQYF. The CDR3 nucleotides read TGCGCCAGCAGATTTACTAGCGGGGGGGCCACAGATACGCAGTATTTT. The chain employs TRBV5-1 and TRBJ2-3, with 13 bases identical to TRBD2. The V gene end was trimmed by 5 bases and the J gene end by 2 bases; junction bases not matched to a gene: 5. Per the germline V gene, CDR1 is SGHRS and CDR2 is YFSETQ. The CDR3 loop spans 16 amino acids.

V and J are TRBV7-9 and TRBJ1-6; 10 nucleotides agree with TRBD1. Germline-derived CDR1 and CDR2 are SEHNR and FQNEAQ (reference sequence). This CDR3 region has 17 residues. J was trimmed by 3 bases and V by 4 bases; bases with no gene match: 6. CDR3 in DNA: TGTGCCAGCAGCTCCACCGACAGGGGGCTCTATAATTCACCCCTCCACTTT. This translates into CASSSTDRGLYNSPLHF.

This sequence joins TRBV15 and TRBJ2-7; TRBD2 agrees at 9 bases. Losses at the gene ends were 0 bases for V and 2 bases for J; bases not matched to a gene: 2. The V gene's germline CDR1 is LNHNV and CDR2 YYDKDF (reference sequence). This CDR3 has 15 amino acids. Here the CDR3 reads CATSREAGGPYEQYV. The CDR3 DNA reads as TGTGCCACCAGCAGAGAAGCGGGGGGTCCCTACGAGCAGTACGTC.

The chain is built from TRBV9 and TRBJ1-1; tentatively, D is TRBD1 (5 bases). V was clipped by 3 bases and J by 5 bases, with 17 bases between them. The germline gives CDR1 SGDLS, CDR2 YYNGEE. This CDR3 region has 15 residues. The CDR3: CASSGEGSRGTEAFF. The CDR3 bases are TGTGCCAGCAGCGGCGAGGGGTCCCGGGGGACTGAAGCTTTCTTT.

The chain employs TRBV5-1 and TRBJ1-2; 8 bases are a match to TRBD1. Per the germline V gene, CDR1 is SGHRS and CDR2 is YFSETQ. CDR3 length: 18 residues. J lost 7 bases, V lost 0 bases, and 17 bases had no gene match. CDR3: CASSLAGATGALRGGYTF. The DNA for the CDR3 is TGCGCCAGCAGCTTGGCCGGAGCGACAGGGGCCCTCCGAGGTGGCTACACCTTC.

The J gene is TRBJ1-1, the V gene TRBV12-5; D gene unclear. Germline V lookup: CDR1 LGHNT, CDR2 FRNRAP. The CDR3 contains 11 residues. Trimming took off 6 bases at V and 4 bases at J, with 6 bases between the two ends. The CDR3 DNA follows: TGTGCTAGTGGCCCAGGCACTGAAGCTTTCTTT. Its translation: CASGPGTEAFF.

The V gene is TRBV19, the J gene TRBJ2-1; 8 bases are a match to TRBD1. Trimming at V came to 4 bases and at J to 7 bases, leaving 12 bases not matched to a gene. The germline CDR1 and CDR2 sequences are LNHDA and SQIVND (reference sequence). CDR3 size: 16 residues. DNA for the CDR3: TGTGCCAGTAGTAGCCCCAGGGGGCCCCTCGAAAATGAGCAGTTCTTC. Protein sequence: CASSSPRGPLENEQFF.

The chain has TRBV5-1 and TRBJ2-2; D unresolved. The ends were cut back, 3 bases at V and 4 bases at J, with 10 bases in the middle. The germline V gene encodes CDR1 SGHRS and CDR2 YFSETQ. CDR3 length: 14 amino acids. CDR3 residues: CASSSSETTGELFF. CDR3 sequence (DNA): TGCGCCAGCAGCTCGAGCGAGACCACCGGGGAGCTGTTTTTT.

The J gene is TRBJ2-1, the V gene TRBV3-1 (or the pseudogene TRBV3-2); D is possibly TRBD1 (6 bases). Trimming left V 4 bases short and J 3 bases short, with 19 bases between. The germline V gene encodes CDR1 LGHDT and CDR2 YNNKEL (reference sequence). The CDR3 is made up of 17 amino acids. DNA of the CDR3: TGTGCCAGCAGCCCAGGGGCCCGCAGCGGCCTCTACAATGAGCAGTTCTTC. As protein: CASSPGARSGLYNEQFF.

The rearrangement links TRBV29-1 to TRBJ1-4; unclear D gene. This CDR3 comprises 14 residues. CDR1 and CDR2 from the germline V gene are SQVTM and ANQGSEA. Trimming shortened V by 0 bases and J by 7 bases, and 12 bases separated the two germline ends. The CDR3 region has the DNA TGCAGCGTTGAAGATCACGGGGTGGGTGAAAAACTGTTTTTT. Encoded protein: CSVEDHGVGEKLFF.

The genes are TRBV5-4 and TRBJ1-6; D is perhaps TRBD1 (5 bases). V was cut by 7 bases and J by 10 bases, with 21 bases left in between. The CDR3 length is 15 residues. Germline V gives CDR1 SGHNT, CDR2 YYREEE (reference sequence). The CDR3 reads CASGPSREVGSPLHF. In DNA form, the CDR3 reads TGTGCCAGCGGACCATCCAGGGAGGTCGGGTCACCCCTCCACTTT.

CDR3 sequence reads: CAISENLGYGYTF. The CDR3 coding sequence is TGTGCCATCAGTGAAAATTTAGGGTATGGCTACACCTTC. The chain carries TRBV10-3 and TRBJ1-2, with D unclear. Trimming removed 3 bases from V and 5 bases from J, with 10 bases in between. The V gene's germline CDR1 is ENHRY and CDR2 SYGVKD. The CDR3 spans 13 residues.

V is TRBV28 and J is TRBJ1-4; D ambiguous. V lost 2 bases to trimming and J lost 7 bases, with 8 bases between them. The CDR3 is 13 amino acids. CDR1 and CDR2 from the germline V gene are MDHEN and SYDVKM. DNA for the CDR3: TGTGCCAGCAGTTTAGGGGTTGGTGAAAAACTGTTTTTT. Protein: CASSLGVGEKLFF.

This clone was counted once. The genes are TRBV15 and TRBJ1-2; perhaps TRBD1 as D (5 bases). This CDR3 is 14 amino acids long. Germline CDR1 and CDR2: LNHNV and YYDKDF (reference sequence). Trimming pared 2 bases from V and 5 bases from J, leaving 12 bases between. The CDR3 DNA reads TGTGCCACCAGCAGAACGGGACTAACTTATGGCTACACCTTC. Encoded protein: CATSRTGLTYGYTF.

The chain links TRBV4-1 to TRBJ2-3, with a possible D match to TRBD1 (5 bases). Germline CDR1 reads MGHRA; CDR2 reads YSYEKL. V was cut by 2 bases and J by 4 bases, with 19 bases left in between. CDR3 length: 17 amino acids. CDR3 residues: CASSQSVAGYIPDTQYF. CDR3 nucleotides: TGCGCCAGCAGCCAATCAGTGGCAGGGTATATTCCAGATACGCAGTATTTT.

V usage is TRBV5-1 and J usage is TRBJ2-5; D is possibly TRBD2 (7 bases). Germline CDR1 SGHRS, CDR2 YFSETQ. Trimming removed 4 bases at V and 2 bases at J, with 12 bases between. The CDR3 runs 14 residues. The CDR3 DNA reads TGCGCCAGCAGCCGGGGGGCATCGCAAGAGACCCAGTACTTC. The encoded protein is CASSRGASQETQYF. Using reference TRBV5-1 and TRBJ2-5 for the parts outside the CDR3, the full variable domain is KAGVTQTPRYLIKTRGQQVTLSCSPISGHRSVSWYQQTPGQGLQFLFEYFSETQRNKGNFPGRFSGRQFSNSRSEMNVSTLELGDSALYLCASSRGASQETQYFGPGTRLLVL.

The chain is built from TRBV5-1 and TRBJ2-2, with 8 bases lining up with TRBD2. CDR1 is SGHRS and CDR2 is YFSETQ in the germline V gene. The CDR3 is made up of 17 amino acids. With V trimmed by 4 bases and J by 0 bases, 8 bases remained unmatched. This chain's CDR3 is CASSQPLAGPNTGELFF. DNA for the CDR3: TGCGCCAGCAGCCAACCCTTAGCGGGGCCGAACACCGGGGAGCTGTTTTTT.

The chain uses TRBV27 and TRBJ1-5; tentatively, D is TRBD1 (5 bases). The germline gives CDR1 MNHEY, CDR2 SMNVEV (reference sequence). Between the trimmed V and J ends, which lost 4 bases and 5 bases, there was a span of 12 bases. This CDR3 is built from 14 residues. DNA for the CDR3: TGTGCCAGCAGTTCTGACAGTCTTTATCAGCCCCAGCATTTT. It yields the protein CASSSDSLYQPQHF.

The chain carries TRBV5-1 and TRBJ1-2, with unresolved D. CDR1 and CDR2 from the germline V gene are SGHRS and YFSETQ. The CDR3 sequence is 13 residues long. V shed 4 bases and J shed 1 base, with 8 bases lying between them. The CDR3 loop is CASSTGLNYGYTF. CDR3 DNA: TGCGCCAGCAGCACTGGACTTAACTATGGCTACACCTTC.

The chain combines TRBV28 with TRBJ1-5; 10 positions agree with TRBD1. V lost 4 bases, J lost 7 bases, and 10 bases stayed unmatched. CDR1 MDHEN and CDR2 SYDVKM come from the germline V gene. The length of the CDR3 is 16 residues. The CDR3 sequence: CASSSSDRGHQQPQHF. CDR3 DNA sequence: TGTGCCAGCAGTTCATCAGACAGGGGGCATCAGCAGCCCCAGCATTTT.